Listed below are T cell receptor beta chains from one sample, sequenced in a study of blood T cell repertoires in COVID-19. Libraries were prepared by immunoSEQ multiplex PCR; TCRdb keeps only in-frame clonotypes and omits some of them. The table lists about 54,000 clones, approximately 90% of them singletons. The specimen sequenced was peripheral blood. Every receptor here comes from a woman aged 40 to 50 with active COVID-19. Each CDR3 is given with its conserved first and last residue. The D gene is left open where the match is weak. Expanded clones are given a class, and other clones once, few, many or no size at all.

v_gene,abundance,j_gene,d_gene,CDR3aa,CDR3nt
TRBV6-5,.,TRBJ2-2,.,CASADTNTGELFF,TGTGCCAGCGCCGACACGAACACCGGGGAGCTGTTTTTT
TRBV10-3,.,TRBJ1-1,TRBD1,CAIRRTGVNTEAFF,TGTGCCATCAGGAGAACAGGGGTAAACACTGAAGCTTTCTTT
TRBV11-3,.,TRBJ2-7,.,CASGRGDYEQYF,TGTGCCAGCGGGAGGGGGGACTACGAGCAGTACTTC
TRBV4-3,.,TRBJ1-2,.,CASSPSTGRNGYTF,TGCGCCAGCAGCCCTTCTACAGGCAGAAACGGCTACACCTTC
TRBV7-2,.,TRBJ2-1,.,CASSYEGRYYNEQFF,TGTGCCAGCAGCTACGAGGGCCGGTACTACAATGAGCAGTTCTTC
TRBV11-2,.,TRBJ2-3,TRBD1,CASSYRQGVTTDTQYF,TGTGCCAGCAGCTACCGACAGGGCGTGACCACAGATACGCAGTATTTT
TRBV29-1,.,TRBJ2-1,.,CSVDSGPPPHEQFF,TGCAGCGTTGACTCTGGGCCTCCCCCCCATGAGCAGTTCTTC
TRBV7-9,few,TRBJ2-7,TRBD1,CASSPADRVNEQYF,TGTGCCAGCAGCCCCGCGGACAGGGTCAACGAGCAGTACTTC
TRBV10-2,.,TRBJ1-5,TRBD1,CASTRQGGNQPQHF,TGCGCCAGCACCCGACAGGGTGGCAATCAGCCCCAGCATTTT
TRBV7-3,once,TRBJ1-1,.,CASSLLRNTEAFF,TGTGCCAGCAGCCTCCTGCGGAACACTGAAGCTTTCTTT
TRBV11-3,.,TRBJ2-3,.,CASGPRTDTQYF,TGTGCCAGCGGTCCTAGGACAGATACGCAGTATTTT
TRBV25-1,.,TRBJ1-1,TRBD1,CASSVSGGREAFF,TGTGCCAGCAGTGTTTCAGGGGGGAGGGAAGCTTTCTTT
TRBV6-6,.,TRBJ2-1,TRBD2,CASSYRISGGDDEQFF,TGTGCCAGCAGTTACAGAATTAGCGGGGGGGACGATGAGCAGTTCTTC
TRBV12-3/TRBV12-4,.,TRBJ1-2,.,CASSFLPTGDYTF,TGTGCCAGCAGTTTCCTCCCGACGGGGGACTACACCTTC
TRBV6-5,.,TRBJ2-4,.,CASSRAVGEESWYF,TGTGCCAGCAGTCGCGCCGTGGGCGAAGAATCGTGGTACTTC
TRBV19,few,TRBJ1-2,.,CASSMIPQGRDGHYGYTF,TGTGCCAGTAGTATGATACCCCAAGGGAGGGATGGCCACTATGGCTACACCTTC
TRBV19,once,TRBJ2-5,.,CASSTTSRETQYF,TGTGCCAGTAGTACGACTAGTCGGGAGACCCAGTACTTC
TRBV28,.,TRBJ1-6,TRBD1,CASSLSGQGKNSPLHF,TGTGCCAGCAGCCTATCCGGACAGGGAAAGAATTCACCCCTCCACTTT
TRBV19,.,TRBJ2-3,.,CASNSGPGGGTDTQYF,TGTGCCAGTAATAGTGGGCCCGGGGGTGGCACAGATACGCAGTATTTT
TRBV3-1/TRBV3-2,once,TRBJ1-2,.,CASSHGQTYGYTF,TGTGCCAGCAGCCATGGACAGACCTATGGCTACACCTTC
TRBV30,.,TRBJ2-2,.,CAWSDYYTGELFF,TGTGCCTGGAGTGACTATTACACCGGGGAGCTGTTTTTT
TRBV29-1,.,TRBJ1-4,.,CSVVGAGEKLFF,TGCAGCGTTGTGGGAGCGGGGGAAAAACTGTTTTTT
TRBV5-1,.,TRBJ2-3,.,CASSLDGSSTDTQYF,TGCGCCAGCAGCTTGGACGGTTCTAGCACAGATACGCAGTATTTT
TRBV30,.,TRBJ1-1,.,CAWDPRGNTEAFF,TGTGCCTGGGACCCCAGGGGGAACACTGAAGCTTTCTTT
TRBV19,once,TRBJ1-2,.,CASSINREYGYTF,TGTGCCAGTAGTATCAACAGGGAATATGGCTACACCTTC
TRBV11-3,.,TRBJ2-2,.,CASSSPQFSNTGELFF,TGTGCCAGCAGCTCGCCGCAGTTCTCGAACACCGGGGAGCTGTTTTTT
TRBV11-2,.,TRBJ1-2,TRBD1,CASSPVSRTGSDGYTF,TGTGCCAGCAGCCCAGTTTCCCGGACAGGGTCGGATGGCTACACCTTC
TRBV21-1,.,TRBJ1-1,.,CASSKGQGRAFF,TGTGCCAGCAGCAAGGGACAGGGGAGAGCTTTCTTT
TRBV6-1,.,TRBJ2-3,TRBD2,CASSERRGGTDTQYF,TGTGCCAGCAGTGAACGCCGGGGGGGCACAGATACGCAGTATTTT
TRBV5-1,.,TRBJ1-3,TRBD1,CASSVTGGLDTIYF,TGCGCCAGCAGCGTAACAGGGGGTTTGGACACCATATATTTT
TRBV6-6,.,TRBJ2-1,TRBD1,CASSRTGTGVSSYNEQFF,TGTGCCAGCAGTCGAACCGGGACAGGGGTTAGCTCCTACAATGAGCAGTTCTTC
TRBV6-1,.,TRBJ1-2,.,CASSEPGRNYGYTF,TGTGCCAGCAGTGAACCAGGAAGGAACTATGGCTACACCTTC
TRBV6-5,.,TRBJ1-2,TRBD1,CASIQTGGYYGYTF,TGTGCCAGCATCCAGACAGGGGGGTACTATGGCTACACCTTC
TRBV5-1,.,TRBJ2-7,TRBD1,CASSFDREYEQYF,TGCGCCAGCAGCTTCGACAGGGAATACGAGCAGTACTTC
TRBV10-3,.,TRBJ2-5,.,CAIRQEAQETQYF,TGTGCCATCAGGCAGGAAGCCCAAGAGACCCAGTACTTC
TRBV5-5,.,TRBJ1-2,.,CASSLEPTGANYGYTF,TGTGCCAGCAGCTTGGAACCCACAGGAGCTAACTATGGCTACACCTTC
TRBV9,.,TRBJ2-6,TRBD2,CASRQGGLAGSGANVLTF,TGTGCCAGCAGGCAAGGGGGACTAGCGGGGTCTGGGGCCAACGTCCTGACTTTC
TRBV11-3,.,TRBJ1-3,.,CASSYGRPWGNTIYF,TGTGCCAGCAGCTACGGGAGGCCTTGGGGAAACACCATATATTTT
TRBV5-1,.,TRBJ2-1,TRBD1,CASSLAGQGYNEQFF,TGCGCCAGCAGCTTGGCAGGACAGGGGTACAATGAGCAGTTCTTC
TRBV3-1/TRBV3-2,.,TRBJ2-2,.,CASRQASLGNTGELFF,TGTGCCAGCAGGCAGGCCTCGTTAGGAAACACCGGGGAGCTGTTTTTT
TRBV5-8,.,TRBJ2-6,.,CASTRAPETGYSGANVLTF,TGTGCCAGCACCCGTGCGCCAGAAACAGGGTACTCTGGGGCCAACGTCCTGACTTTC
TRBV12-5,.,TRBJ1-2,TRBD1,CASGLSEGGSGGYTF,TGTGCTAGTGGTTTGTCAGAAGGGGGCTCGGGTGGCTACACCTTC
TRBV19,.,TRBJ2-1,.,CASSIQTGYEDEQFF,TGTGCCAGTAGTATCCAAACAGGGTACGAGGATGAGCAGTTCTTC
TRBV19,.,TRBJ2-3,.,CASADGTTSTDTQYF,TGTGCCAGTGCGGACGGGACAACTAGCACAGATACGCAGTATTTT
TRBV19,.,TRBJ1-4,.,CASTAQGTNEKLFF,TGTGCCAGTACCGCACAGGGTACTAATGAAAAACTGTTTTTT
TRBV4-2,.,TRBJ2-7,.,CASSQDPAGGKYEQYF,TGTGCCAGCAGCCAAGATCCGGCAGGGGGGAAATACGAGCAGTACTTC
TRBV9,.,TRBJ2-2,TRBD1,CASSADRGHGELFF,TGTGCCAGCAGCGCAGACAGGGGGCACGGGGAGCTGTTTTTT
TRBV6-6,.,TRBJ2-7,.,CASSYNNRQGYEQYF,TGTGCCAGCAGTTATAATAACCGGCAGGGCTACGAGCAGTACTTC
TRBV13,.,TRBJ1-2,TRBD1,CASSATGVDGYTF,TGTGCCAGCAGCGCTACAGGGGTAGATGGCTACACCTTC
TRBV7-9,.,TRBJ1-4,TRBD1,CASSPTGGGEKLFF,TGTGCCAGCAGCCCTACAGGGGGCGGTGAAAAACTGTTTTTT
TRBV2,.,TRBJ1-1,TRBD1,CASHRGLKNTEAFF,TGTGCCAGCCACAGGGGCTTAAAGAACACTGAAGCTTTCTTT
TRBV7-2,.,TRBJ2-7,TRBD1,CASSRSGTGDHEQYF,TGTGCCAGCAGCCGCTCCGGGACAGGGGACCACGAGCAGTACTTC
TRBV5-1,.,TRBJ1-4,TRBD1,CASSSDRRNEKLFF,TGCGCCAGCAGTTCGGACAGGCGTAATGAAAAACTGTTTTTT
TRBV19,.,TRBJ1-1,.,CASSFSQGRTEAFF,TGTGCCAGTAGCTTTTCTCAGGGGCGAACTGAAGCTTTCTTT
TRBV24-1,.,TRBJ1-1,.,CATSDLTGNTEAFF,TGTGCCACCAGTGATTTAACGGGGAACACTGAAGCTTTCTTT